Below, one T cell receptor (beta chain) is given with its context. What this receptor recognizes is not known. Nothing much larger sits one base from this clone, and base qualities are not available. The sample is drawn from a study of cytomegalovirus exposure and HLA in healthy donors (dated by TCRdb to the late 2010s). Background on the whole study: In an earlier analysis of several hundred of the donors, around 290 Gb of sequence data and 95 million to 130 million unique TCR beta sequences from about 190 million T cells were reported. Class I and class II HLA loci were covered by the typing at four-digit resolution. Genome-wide SNP genotypes for about 65% of the roughly 700 donors were used in a later genetic analysis, which treated that subset as a discovery cohort. Rather than using new phenotypic data, the later analysis identified candidate immune exposures from TCR beta sequences and from how often those sequences occurred across donors. Donor age, sex, ethnicity and CMV serostatus were compiled alongside the repertoire data. Every repertoire in the discovery cohort had been generated on one and the same sequencing platform. Along with the roughly 670-subject first cohort, a separate validation cohort of over a hundred different subjects was used. The study profiled the T cell repertoires of hundreds of subjects by immunosequencing and related them to cytomegalovirus serostatus. The study aimed to test whether cataloging public T cell receptors could reveal signatures of past pathogen exposure. A later analysis re-analyzed previously published TCR beta repertoires from 666 donors and added high-resolution HLA genotyping to study TCR occurrence patterns. On average, about 240,000 unique TCR beta nucleotide sequences were sequenced per donor among some 420 genotyped donors of the cohort, with roughly 20% of those sequences being non-productive. Approximately 300 gigabases of sequencing data and roughly 81 million unique TCR sequences made up an early release that covered approximately 700 HLA-typed donors. In an earlier analysis of 500 to 650 of the donors, high-throughput TCR beta sequencing was used to judge whether each TCR beta V gene segment behaved as functional or pseudogenic. Roughly 5 DR-DQ haplotypes were handled as single units for association and clustering because linkage in the cohort was strong. The number of typed donors differed by locus: roughly 620-630 for A, B, C, DRB1 and DQB1; 500 to 550 for DQA1; approximately 610 for DPA1; and 400 to 480 for DPB1. Of the 300 to 500 genotyped donors, roughly 80% were placed in the genetic ancestry cluster associated with self-reported Caucasian donors. To predict cytomegalovirus infection status, the study brought together high-throughput TCR immunosequencing, statistical association of individual TCRs with disease status, and machine learning.

The cohort was made up of around 720 healthy bone marrow donors. At the time of sampling, all cohort members were nominally healthy, though unrecorded immune exposures were likely present. The donor tested CMV seronegative, placing the donor among the 300 to 400 seronegative members of the cohort. A peripheral blood sample was provided by each donor, and peripheral blood mononuclear cells were used for TCR beta sequencing. The Qiagen DNeasy Blood Extraction Kit was used to extract genomic DNA from the blood cell samples. The germline V gene specifies SGHVS as CDR1 and FNYEAQ as CDR2. From the cysteine up to the phenylalanine, the CDR3 has a length of 14 residues. The sequence is cut down to CDR3 DNA, 42 bases in frame from base 1. V was cut back by 1 base and J by 1 base, leaving a gap of 7 bases between them. The method behind the library was the immunoSEQ multiplex PCR assay. For the multiplex PCR, a mixture combining 60 forward primers for TCR Vbeta segments and 13 reverse primers for TCR Jbeta segments was used. A multiplex PCR assay on genomic DNA amplified the CDR3 region of rearranged TCR beta genes. The amplified TCR beta libraries were sequenced on the Illumina HiSeq System as 87-base-pair reads. In the authors' own workflow: In a later analysis, tens of millions of unique TCR beta chains were counted across the 650 to 750 repertoires, and roughly 10 million of these chains were shared by at least two donors. To remove PCR and sequencing errors, raw reads were error-corrected and collapsed into unique sequences using a nearest-neighbor algorithm that merged closely related sequences. To assign V, D and J gene segments, CDR3 sequences were aligned to IMGT reference sequences. Each retained sequence needed at least a six-nucleotide match to both a V gene segment and a J gene segment. Rearrangements were called productive when the CDR3 lacked stop codons and stayed in frame with V and J; all others were non-productive. Following IMGT convention, CDR3 was defined as the stretch from the second conserved V-encoded cysteine to the conserved J-encoded phenylalanine. The earlier analysis of roughly 590 of the donors excluded any sequence lacking an unambiguous match to a single V gene segment. In an earlier analysis of approximately 560 of the donors, a V segment was called functional when productive rearrangements were above 56.7%, and segregating when the standard deviation between donors exceeded 5%. To diagnose cytomegalovirus status from the catalog of TCR beta chain sequences, a statistical classification framework was built. In a later analysis, TCR nucleotide sequences were compared against IMGT/GENE-DB human TR gene sequences so that V and J genes could be assigned. The TCRdist pipeline was used in a later analysis to assign CDR3 sequences and most-parsimonious VDJ recombination scenarios. A later analysis defined each TCR beta chain by its CDR3 amino acid sequence plus V-gene family, and excluded reads lacking a unique V-gene family. As a way to deal with suspected cross-contamination and a sequencing artifact, a later analysis dropped under 600 nucleotide sequences that were highly shared and had low generation probability. For each public chain, a later analysis derived a clonal expansion index from normalized ranks of inferred template counts within each repertoire. In a later analysis, generation probabilities were computed using a VDJ recombination model fitted to out-of-frame rearrangements, and the results were checked against IGoR. A later analysis scored TCR-TCR, TCR-HLA and TCR-CMV co-occurrence with hypergeometric tests, applying a repertoire-size bias correction to TCR pairs. To estimate false discovery rates, a later analysis permuted the HLA or CMV assignments 20 times. In a later analysis, co-occurring TCRs were grouped using DBSCAN, with TCRdist sequence similarity added in when clustering inside HLA-allele-positive subsets. For co-occurrence clustering, repertoires with fewer than 30,000 or more than 120,000 public chains were excluded, along with roughly five repertoires with anomalous nucleotide sharing. This is the immuneACCESS table as TCRdb keeps it, with only in-frame sequences that have V and J called. A part of the clones is gone; compared with another copy, unresolved V genes explain less than half, and the rest is unexplained. V and J calls and clone size are copied from that table; D and trimming were computed from the DNA. The sample yields more than 95,000 clones; 64% were counted once. The ten largest clonotypes hold more than 2.5% of the sample.

Overall study results and their limits: The study gave a list of over 150 TCR beta chains associated with cytomegalovirus. A further reported finding was that TCR beta sequences accurately predicted the HLA-A and HLA-B alleles for most subjects in the first cohort. The presence/absence analyses assumed that sequencing depth was roughly uniform across donors, and that assumption may not be true. The cohort was sequenced for TCR beta chains only, and without alpha or paired-chain data the features that could be detected were limited. In vitro tests confirmed that a few of the cytomegalovirus-associated TCR beta chains recognize cytomegalovirus antigens. V-gene and J-gene trimming of TCR beta chains was associated with a missense DCLRE1C variant in a later genetic analysis, and the association was replicated in an independent cohort. According to a later analysis, most CMV-associated TCR beta chains appeared to be HLA-restricted, and the HLA associations seemed to be driven largely by CMV exposure. CMV serostatus was the only immune exposure information available for the cohort. The earlier analysis of approximately 540 of the donors excluded some 16 rarely observed V segments, including chromosome 9 orphons, because counts were too low. According to a later analysis, parvovirus B19, influenza, CMV and Epstein-Barr virus appeared linked to several top co-occurrence clusters. The sequencing pipeline was judged likely to have produced a cluster of highly shared sequence variants as a technical artifact. A later analysis found that HLA-associated TCR beta chains were more clonally expanded and had lower generation probabilities than equally common non-associated chains. A later genetic analysis reported fewer N-insertions in productive TCRs among donors in an Asian-associated ancestry cluster than the roughly 640-donor mean. The classifier was reported to diagnose cytomegalovirus status with high specificity and sensitivity in both the original and validation cohorts. Because HLA typing was unavailable for some donors at each locus, only the typed subset was used in association tests. A later analysis found that TCR association rates varied across HLA loci, with DRB1 alleles showing the most associated TCRs and HLA-C alleles the fewest. A later analysis associated about 17,000 TCR beta sequences with specific HLA alleles at a false discovery rate of 0.05. Some IMGT-functional V segments, including TRBV6-2 and TRBV6-3, could not be distinguished by the 87-base-pair reads and were therefore excluded. According to the authors, the approach could potentially be generalized to other disease states and immunological phenotypes. Broadly in line with IMGT annotations, most TCR beta V segments showed up in productive rearrangements about 90% or about 30% of the time in an earlier analysis of several hundred of the donors. Across donors, most TCR sequences were observed very rarely, whereas some public TCRs were present in many individuals. When HLA alleles, especially DR and DQ, strongly co-occurred, TCR associations were difficult to assign to individual alleles. Linkage disequilibrium might explain the correlated functional status among segregating V segments, but an unknown experimental factor could not be excluded.

The specimen sequenced was PBMCs. The receptor was derived from a man between 60 and 75 years old in good health and CMV-seronegative. Here the chain combines TRBV7-6 and TRBJ1-1; the D gene cannot be named for sure. The CDR3 protein is CASSLGTGNTEAFF. The DNA sequence reads TGTGCCAGCAGCTTAGGGACTGGGAACACTGAAGCTTTCTTT. Reference TRBV7-6 and TRBJ1-1 genes cover what lies past the CDR3, so the full variable domain is GAGVSQSPRYKVTKRGQDVALRCDPISGHVSLYWYRQALGQGPEFLTYFNYEAQQDKSGLPNDRFSAERPEGSISTLTIQRTEQRDSAMYRCASSLGTGNTEAFFGQGTRLTVV.